A selection of T cell receptor beta chains follows, all from one sample in a study of identical twins. Each CDR3 protein is one row after TCRdb ran MiXCR on the 5' RACE reads. The sample holds approximately 210,000 distinct CDR3 sequences, over 5.5% seen once. The same specimen was also included in a second study, on T cells expressing NK-cell markers.

The specimen was CD8+ T cells sorted from blood. The receptors here all came from a woman aged 18-30 years in good health. Both conserved end residues are part of each CDR3. A D gene is named only where the DNA matches it firmly. The size field is filled for only some rows; it gives once, few, many or a size class.

d_call	clone_size	cdr3_length	v_call	j_call	cdr3_aa	cdr3_nt
TRBD1	few	15	TRBV9	TRBJ1-2	CASSVAGTGAYGYTF	TGTGCCAGCAGCGTAGCTGGGACAGGGGCCTATGGCTACACCTTC
TRBD2	many	15	TRBV9	TRBJ2-1	CASSELAGAGNEQFF	TGTGCCAGCAGCGAACTAGCGGGAGCGGGGAATGAGCAGTTCTTC
-	-	13	TRBV6-1	TRBJ2-7	CASSVGFGSEQYF	TGTGCCAGCAGTGTAGGGTTCGGGTCCGAGCAGTACTTC
TRBD2	many	14	TRBV9	TRBJ2-3	CASSGSGSTDTQYF	TGTGCCAGCAGCGGTAGCGGGAGCACAGATACGCAGTATTTT
TRBD2	few	13	TRBV20-1	TRBJ2-7	CSALGLAKYEQYF	TGCAGTGCGTTGGGACTAGCGAAGTACGAGCAGTACTTC
-	-	12	TRBV2	TRBJ1-1	CASSRLRTEAFF	TGTGCCAGCTCTCGGTTGAGGACTGAAGCTTTCTTT
-	few	15	TRBV7-9	TRBJ1-4	CASSLTGPSGEKLFF	TGTGCCAGCAGCCTAACCGGCCCTTCAGGTGAAAAACTGTTTTTT
TRBD2	-	13	TRBV20-1	TRBJ2-1	CSANREGQNEQFF	TGCAGTGCTAACCGGGAGGGCCAGAATGAGCAGTTCTTC
-	few	13	TRBV7-6	TRBJ1-1	CASSLASDTEAFF	TGTGCCAGCAGCTTAGCGAGTGACACTGAAGCTTTCTTT
TRBD1	-	17	TRBV6-5	TRBJ2-6	CASSYSGRGLGANVLTF	TGTGCCAGCAGTTATTCGGGCAGGGGGCTTGGGGCCAACGTCCTGACTTTC
-	-	15	TRBV7-8	TRBJ2-7	CASSLQAGRRNEQYF	TGTGCCAGCAGCTTACAAGCAGGACGAAGGAACGAGCAGTACTTC
-	-	14	TRBV2	TRBJ1-2	CASSDWADSYGYTF	TGTGCCAGCAGTGACTGGGCAGATAGTTATGGCTACACCTTC